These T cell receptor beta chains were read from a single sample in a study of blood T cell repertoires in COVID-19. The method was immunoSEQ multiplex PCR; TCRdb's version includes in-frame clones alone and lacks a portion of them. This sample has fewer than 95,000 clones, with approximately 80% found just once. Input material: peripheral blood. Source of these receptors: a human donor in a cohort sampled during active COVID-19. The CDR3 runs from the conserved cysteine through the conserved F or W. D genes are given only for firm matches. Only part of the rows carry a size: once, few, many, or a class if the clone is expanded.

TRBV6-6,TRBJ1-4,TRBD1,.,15,TGTGCCAGCAGTTTCCCGGGACAGCGTAATGAAAAACTGTTTTTT,CASSFPGQRNEKLFF
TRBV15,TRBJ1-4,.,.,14,TGTGCCACCAGCAGAGGCCAGGGGATTGAAAAACTGTTTTTT,CATSRGQGIEKLFF
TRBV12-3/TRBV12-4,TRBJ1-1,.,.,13,TGTGCCAGCAGTTCCCCAGGTAACACTGAAGCTTTCTTT,CASSSPGNTEAFF
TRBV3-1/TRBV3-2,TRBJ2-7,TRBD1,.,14,TGTGCCAGCAGCCAATTCGGACAGGCTTACGAGCAGTACTTC,CASSQFGQAYEQYF
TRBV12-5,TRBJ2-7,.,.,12,TGTGCTAGTGGTTTAACAGGGTACGAGCAGTACTTC,CASGLTGYEQYF
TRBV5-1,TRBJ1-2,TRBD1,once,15,TGCGCCAGCAGCTTGGCGCCAGGGGGCAACTATGGCTACACCTTC,CASSLAPGGNYGYTF
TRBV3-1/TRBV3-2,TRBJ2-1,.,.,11,TGTGCCAGCAGCACACAGGACTACCAGTTCTTC,CASSTQDYQFF
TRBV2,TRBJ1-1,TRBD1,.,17,TGTGCCAGCAGTGGCGGGACAGGGGCCGTAACGAACACTGAAGCTTTCTTT,CASSGGTGAVTNTEAFF
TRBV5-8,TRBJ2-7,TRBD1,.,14,TGTGCCAGCAGCAAACGGACAGGGAGCTACGAGCAGTACTTC,CASSKRTGSYEQYF
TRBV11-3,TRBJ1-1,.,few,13,TGTGCCAGCAGCTTATACGGGAACACTGAAGCTTTCTTT,CASSLYGNTEAFF
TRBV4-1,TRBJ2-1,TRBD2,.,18,TGCGCCAGCAGCCAAGATAGAAGCGGGGGGTCCTCCTACAATGAGCAGTTCTTC,CASSQDRSGGSSYNEQFF
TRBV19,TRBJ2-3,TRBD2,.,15,TGTGCCAGTAGTAGCGGGGGGGCCGGGTCAGATACGCAGTATTTT,CASSSGGAGSDTQYF
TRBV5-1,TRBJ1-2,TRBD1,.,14,TGCGCCAGCAGCCGCCTCAATCAGGGGGATGGCTACACCTTC,CASSRLNQGDGYTF
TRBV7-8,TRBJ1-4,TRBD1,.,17,TGTGCCAGCAGCTTAGGGGGCTCCGGGACAGGGGGTGAAAAACTGTTTTTT,CASSLGGSGTGGEKLFF
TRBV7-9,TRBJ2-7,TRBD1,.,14,TGTGCCAGCAGGGCGAGGACAGGGGACCACGAGCAGTACTTC,CASRARTGDHEQYF
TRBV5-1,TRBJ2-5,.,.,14,TGCGCCAGCAGCTTATTCAGAACCCAAGAGACCCAGTACTTC,CASSLFRTQETQYF
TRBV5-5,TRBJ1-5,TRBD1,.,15,TGTGCCAGCAGCTTGGTGGCAGGGGGCATTCAGCCCCAGCATTTT,CASSLVAGGIQPQHF
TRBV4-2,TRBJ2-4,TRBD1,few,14,TGTGCCAGCAGCCAAGACCCCGGGGACAGGGAACAGTACTTC,CASSQDPGDREQYF
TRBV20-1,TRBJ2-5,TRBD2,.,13,TGCAGTGCTAGTAGCAGCGGGGTTGAGACCCAGTACTTC,CSASSSGVETQYF
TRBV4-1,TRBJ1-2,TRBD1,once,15,TGCGCCAGCAGCCAAGAAGGGGGCGCCCCATATGGCTACACCTTC,CASSQEGGAPYGYTF
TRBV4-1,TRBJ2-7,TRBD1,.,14,TGCGCCAGCAGCCAAGAGTCCCGGTCAGGGGGCTGGTACTTC,CASSQESRSGGWYF
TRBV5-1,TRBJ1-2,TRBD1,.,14,TGCGCCAGCAGCCCAGGACAGGGGGAGGGTGGCTACACCTTC,CASSPGQGEGGYTF
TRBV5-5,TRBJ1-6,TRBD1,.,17,TGTGCCAGCAGCCGGGACAGCGTCAGCTCCGTCGGTTCACCCCTCCACTTT,CASSRDSVSSVGSPLHF
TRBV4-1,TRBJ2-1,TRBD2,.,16,TGCGCCAGCAGCCCTTCCCTAGCGGGGGTGGAAGGGGAGCAGTTCTTC,CASSPSLAGVEGEQFF
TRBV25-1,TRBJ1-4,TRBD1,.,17,TGTGCCAGCAGTGAAACGCCAGGGGGCCGAGGTTCTGAAAAACTGTTTTTT,CASSETPGGRGSEKLFF
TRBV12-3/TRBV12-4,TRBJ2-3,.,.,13,TGTGCCAGCAGTTCCTGGGGCAGCAATACGCAGTATTTT,CASSSWGSNTQYF